These T cell receptor beta chains were read from a single sample in a study of blood T cell repertoires in COVID-19. Repertoires were generated with immunoSEQ multiplex PCR, while TCRdb's copy carries only in-frame clones and drops some. Among 150,000 to 200,000 clones listed, 85% were seen once. The sequencing input was peripheral blood. The receptors were sampled from a woman in her fifties or sixties with acute or convalescent COVID-19. The CDR3 runs from the conserved cysteine through the conserved F or W. The D gene is left open where the match is weak. Some rows have no size entry. The others give once, few or many, or a class for an expanded clone.

CDR3 protein: CASSYDRNTEAFF
CDR3 DNA: TGTGCCAGCAGTTATGACAGGAACACTGAAGCTTTCTTT
J gene: TRBJ1-1
D gene: .
V gene: TRBV12-3/TRBV12-4
clone size: once

CDR3 protein: CATSETGVEPQHF
CDR3 DNA: TGTGCCACCAGTGAGACAGGGGTCGAGCCCCAGCATTTT
J gene: TRBJ1-5
D gene: TRBD1
V gene: TRBV24-1
clone size: .

CDR3 protein: CSVGAQGGTDTQYF
CDR3 DNA: TGCAGCGTTGGGGCACAGGGAGGCACAGATACGCAGTATTTT
J gene: TRBJ2-3
D gene: .
V gene: TRBV29-1
clone size: .

CDR3 protein: CASSLVQAEKLFF
CDR3 DNA: TGCGCCAGCAGCTTGGTACAGGCGGAAAAACTGTTTTTT
J gene: TRBJ1-4
D gene: .
V gene: TRBV5-1
clone size: .

CDR3 protein: CASSRFTGTGELFF
CDR3 DNA: TGTGCCAGCAGCCGTTTTACAGGGACCGGGGAGCTGTTTTTT
J gene: TRBJ2-2
D gene: .
V gene: TRBV3-1/TRBV3-2
clone size: .

CDR3 protein: CSVEKGGPYEQYF
CDR3 DNA: TGCAGCGTTGAGAAGGGGGGGCCCTACGAGCAGTACTTC
J gene: TRBJ2-7
D gene: .
V gene: TRBV29-1
clone size: once

CDR3 protein: CATSDLEQGDGTEAFF
CDR3 DNA: TGTGCCACCAGTGATTTAGAGCAGGGGGATGGCACTGAAGCTTTCTTT
J gene: TRBJ1-1
D gene: TRBD1
V gene: TRBV24-1
clone size: once

CDR3 protein: CASQPGQIYSPLHF
CDR3 DNA: TGTGCCAGTCAGCCGGGACAGATTTATTCACCCCTCCACTTT
J gene: TRBJ1-6
D gene: TRBD1
V gene: TRBV19
clone size: .

CDR3 protein: CASSQQGPYEQYF
CDR3 DNA: TGTGCCAGCAGCCAACAGGGCCCCTACGAGCAGTACTTC
J gene: TRBJ2-7
D gene: .
V gene: TRBV2
clone size: .

CDR3 protein: CASSLTGGTSGRFNEQFF
CDR3 DNA: TGTGCCAGCAGCTTAACGGGCGGGACTAGCGGGAGGTTCAATGAGCAGTTCTTC
J gene: TRBJ2-1
D gene: TRBD2
V gene: TRBV7-2
clone size: once

CDR3 protein: CASSLGTGDRSLHF
CDR3 DNA: TGTGCCAGCAGCCTTGGAACAGGGGACCGAAGCCTCCACTTT
J gene: TRBJ1-6
D gene: TRBD1
V gene: TRBV3-1/TRBV3-2
clone size: .

CDR3 protein: CASSPRPRGQETQYF
CDR3 DNA: TGTGCCAGCAGTCCCCGGCCACGGGGTCAAGAGACCCAGTACTTC
J gene: TRBJ2-5
D gene: .
V gene: TRBV28
clone size: .

CDR3 protein: CASSLAGESPLHF
CDR3 DNA: TGTGCCAGCAGCTTGGCGGGGGAATCACCCCTCCACTTT
J gene: TRBJ1-6
D gene: .
V gene: TRBV11-2
clone size: .

CDR3 protein: CASNRGSEPQHF
CDR3 DNA: TGTGCCAGCAATAGGGGATCGGAGCCCCAGCATTTT
J gene: TRBJ1-5
D gene: .
V gene: TRBV6-5
clone size: .

CDR3 protein: CASSSGQGALMAQHF
CDR3 DNA: TGTGCCAGCAGTTCCGGACAGGGGGCTTTAATGGCCCAGCATTTT
J gene: TRBJ1-5
D gene: TRBD1
V gene: TRBV28
clone size: .

CDR3 protein: CASSLTTESTDTQYF
CDR3 DNA: TGTGCCAGCAGCCTCACTACCGAAAGCACAGATACGCAGTATTTT
J gene: TRBJ2-3
D gene: .
V gene: TRBV5-4
clone size: .

CDR3 protein: CASSSARGRIQFF
CDR3 DNA: TGTGCCAGCAGCTCCGCCAGGGGGCGAATACAGTTCTTC
J gene: TRBJ2-1
D gene: TRBD1
V gene: TRBV3-1/TRBV3-2
clone size: .

CDR3 protein: CASSSSEAFF
CDR3 DNA: TGTGCCAGCAGTTCGTCTGAAGCTTTCTTT
J gene: TRBJ1-1
D gene: .
V gene: TRBV12-3/TRBV12-4
clone size: .

CDR3 protein: CASSRDRSYEQYF
CDR3 DNA: TGCGCCAGCAGCCGGGACAGGTCCTACGAGCAGTACTTC
J gene: TRBJ2-7
D gene: TRBD1
V gene: TRBV5-1
clone size: .

CDR3 protein: CASSIALAGPNEQFF
CDR3 DNA: TGTGCCAGTAGTATTGCACTAGCGGGACCCAATGAGCAGTTCTTC
J gene: TRBJ2-1
D gene: TRBD2
V gene: TRBV19
clone size: many

CDR3 protein: CASRALGTDTQYF
CDR3 DNA: TGTGCCAGCAGAGCGCTAGGCACAGATACGCAGTATTTT
J gene: TRBJ2-3
D gene: .
V gene: TRBV2
clone size: .

CDR3 protein: CASNDAAGANVLTF
CDR3 DNA: TGTGCCAGTAACGATGCAGCTGGGGCCAACGTCCTGACTTTC
J gene: TRBJ2-6
D gene: .
V gene: TRBV19
clone size: .

CDR3 protein: CASSQGTVYGYTF
CDR3 DNA: TGTGCCAGCAGCCAAGGGACAGTTTATGGCTACACCTTC
J gene: TRBJ1-2
D gene: TRBD1
V gene: TRBV12-3/TRBV12-4
clone size: .

CDR3 protein: CASSVAPSSGSGGDTQYF
CDR3 DNA: TGTGCCAGCAGCGTAGCTCCCTCTAGCGGGAGCGGTGGAGATACGCAGTATTTT
J gene: TRBJ2-3
D gene: TRBD2
V gene: TRBV9
clone size: .

CDR3 protein: CASSLTGTSGRNEQFF
CDR3 DNA: TGTGCCAGCAGCTTGACCGGGACTAGCGGGAGGAATGAGCAGTTCTTC
J gene: TRBJ2-1
D gene: TRBD2
V gene: TRBV7-9
clone size: .

CDR3 protein: CSVSDTAYEQYF
CDR3 DNA: TGCAGCGTTTCCGACACCGCCTACGAGCAGTACTTC
J gene: TRBJ2-7
D gene: .
V gene: TRBV29-1
clone size: once

CDR3 protein: CASSLGGTGGRLNTEAFF
CDR3 DNA: TGTGCCAGCAGCTTAGGGGGGACAGGGGGCAGACTGAACACTGAAGCTTTCTTT
J gene: TRBJ1-1
D gene: TRBD1
V gene: TRBV11-2
clone size: .

CDR3 protein: CASSVGRSVYNEQFF
CDR3 DNA: TGTGCCAGCAGCGTAGGCCGGTCGGTATACAATGAGCAGTTCTTC
J gene: TRBJ2-1
D gene: .
V gene: TRBV9
clone size: .

CDR3 protein: CASRGGGNTEAFF
CDR3 DNA: TGTGCCAGCAGGGGGGGAGGGAACACTGAAGCTTTCTTT
J gene: TRBJ1-1
D gene: .
V gene: TRBV6-5
clone size: few

CDR3 protein: CASSIGHGGSEQFF
CDR3 DNA: TGTGCCAGTAGTATAGGTCACGGGGGGAGTGAGCAGTTCTTC
J gene: TRBJ2-1
D gene: TRBD2
V gene: TRBV19
clone size: few

CDR3 protein: CSASGETGTGGNQPQHF
CDR3 DNA: TGCAGTGCTAGTGGGGAAACCGGGACAGGGGGCAATCAGCCCCAGCATTTT
J gene: TRBJ1-5
D gene: TRBD1
V gene: TRBV20-1
clone size: .

CDR3 protein: CASSFSLQASNYGYTF
CDR3 DNA: TGTGCCAGCAGTTTCTCCCTCCAGGCATCTAACTATGGCTACACCTTC
J gene: TRBJ1-2
D gene: .
V gene: TRBV27
clone size: .

CDR3 protein: CASSLQVAGNTIYF
CDR3 DNA: TGTGCCAGCAGTTTGCAGGTGGCCGGAAACACCATATATTTT
J gene: TRBJ1-3
D gene: .
V gene: TRBV28
clone size: .

CDR3 protein: CASSSGTMELFF
CDR3 DNA: TGTGCCAGCAGCTCCGGGACAATGGAGCTGTTTTTT
J gene: TRBJ2-2
D gene: .
V gene: TRBV7-9
clone size: few

CDR3 protein: CASSGTGGYTEAFF
CDR3 DNA: TGCGCCAGCAGCGGGACAGGGGGATACACTGAAGCTTTCTTT
J gene: TRBJ1-1
D gene: TRBD1
V gene: TRBV5-1
clone size: once

CDR3 protein: CASNPTGVNSPLHF
CDR3 DNA: TGTGCCAGCAACCCGACAGGGGTTAATTCACCCCTCCACTTT
J gene: TRBJ1-6
D gene: TRBD1
V gene: TRBV6-5
clone size: .

CDR3 protein: CASIPGGAWSTEAFF
CDR3 DNA: TGTGCCAGCATCCCCGGGGGAGCTTGGAGCACTGAAGCTTTCTTT
J gene: TRBJ1-1
D gene: .
V gene: TRBV6-5
clone size: .

CDR3 protein: CASSLAVEAAAFF
CDR3 DNA: TGTGCCAGCAGTTTAGCCGTGGAGGCTGCAGCTTTCTTT
J gene: TRBJ1-1
D gene: .
V gene: TRBV27
clone size: .

CDR3 protein: CASSLGQYQPQHF
CDR3 DNA: TGTGCCAGCAGCTTAGGACAGTATCAGCCCCAGCATTTT
J gene: TRBJ1-5
D gene: .
V gene: TRBV11-3
clone size: .

CDR3 protein: CASSYGDRDGYTF
CDR3 DNA: TGTGCCAGTAGCTACGGGGACAGGGATGGCTACACCTTC
J gene: TRBJ1-2
D gene: TRBD1
V gene: TRBV19
clone size: .

CDR3 protein: CASSLDLLAGNNEQFF
CDR3 DNA: TGCGCCAGCAGCTTGGATTTGCTAGCGGGAAACAATGAGCAGTTCTTC
J gene: TRBJ2-1
D gene: TRBD2
V gene: TRBV5-1
clone size: .

CDR3 protein: CASSLSARPGLARGELFF
CDR3 DNA: TGTGCCAGCAGTTTATCGGCGAGACCGGGACTAGCGAGGGGGGAGCTGTTTTTT
J gene: TRBJ2-2
D gene: TRBD2
V gene: TRBV27
clone size: few

CDR3 protein: CASSLESGRASGELFF
CDR3 DNA: TGTGCCAGCAGCTTGGAAAGCGGGAGGGCCTCCGGGGAGCTGTTTTTT
J gene: TRBJ2-2
D gene: TRBD2
V gene: TRBV5-5
clone size: .

CDR3 protein: CASRLAGGLNEQFF
CDR3 DNA: TGCGCCAGCAGACTAGCGGGAGGTCTCAATGAGCAGTTCTTC
J gene: TRBJ2-1
D gene: TRBD2
V gene: TRBV4-1
clone size: .

CDR3 protein: CASSLAGVVADTQYF
CDR3 DNA: TGTGCCAGCAGTTTGGCGGGAGTCGTCGCAGATACGCAGTATTTT
J gene: TRBJ2-3
D gene: TRBD2
V gene: TRBV27
clone size: .

CDR3 protein: CASSFSGTVRVYGYTF
CDR3 DNA: TGTGCCAGCAGCTTTTCTGGAACGGTCAGGGTCTATGGCTACACCTTC
J gene: TRBJ1-2
D gene: .
V gene: TRBV7-2
clone size: once

CDR3 protein: CASSRTSGRRADTQYF
CDR3 DNA: TGTGCCAGTAGTCGGACTAGCGGGAGGAGAGCAGATACGCAGTATTTT
J gene: TRBJ2-3
D gene: TRBD2
V gene: TRBV19
clone size: .

CDR3 protein: CASSQDTGTRPYNEQFF
CDR3 DNA: TGCGCCAGCAGCCAAGATACAGGGACCAGACCCTACAATGAGCAGTTCTTC
J gene: TRBJ2-1
D gene: .
V gene: TRBV4-1
clone size: .

CDR3 protein: CSGSPNRFYTEAFF
CDR3 DNA: TGCAGCGGGAGTCCTAACAGGTTTTACACTGAAGCTTTCTTT
J gene: TRBJ1-1
D gene: .
V gene: TRBV29-1
clone size: .

CDR3 protein: CASSSGSSQFF
CDR3 DNA: TGCGCCAGCTCTAGCGGGAGTAGCCAGTTCTTC
J gene: TRBJ2-1
D gene: TRBD2
V gene: TRBV10-2
clone size: .

CDR3 protein: CASSPRGRLAGATGELFF
CDR3 DNA: TGTGCCAGCAGCCCCCGGGGACGACTAGCGGGAGCGACCGGGGAGCTGTTTTTT
J gene: TRBJ2-2
D gene: TRBD2
V gene: TRBV9
clone size: .

CDR3 protein: CASTLGLPGETQYF
CDR3 DNA: TGTGCCAGCACCTTGGGGCTGCCCGGAGAGACCCAGTACTTC
J gene: TRBJ2-5
D gene: .
V gene: TRBV28
clone size: .

CDR3 protein: CASSEGALSYGYTF
CDR3 DNA: TGTGCCAGCAGTGAAGGGGCCCTGAGCTATGGCTACACCTTC
J gene: TRBJ1-2
D gene: .
V gene: TRBV2
clone size: .

CDR3 protein: CASSLLSSGSLYEQYF
CDR3 DNA: TGTGCCAGCAGTTTATTATCCAGCGGGAGCCTCTACGAGCAGTACTTC
J gene: TRBJ2-7
D gene: TRBD2
V gene: TRBV28
clone size: .